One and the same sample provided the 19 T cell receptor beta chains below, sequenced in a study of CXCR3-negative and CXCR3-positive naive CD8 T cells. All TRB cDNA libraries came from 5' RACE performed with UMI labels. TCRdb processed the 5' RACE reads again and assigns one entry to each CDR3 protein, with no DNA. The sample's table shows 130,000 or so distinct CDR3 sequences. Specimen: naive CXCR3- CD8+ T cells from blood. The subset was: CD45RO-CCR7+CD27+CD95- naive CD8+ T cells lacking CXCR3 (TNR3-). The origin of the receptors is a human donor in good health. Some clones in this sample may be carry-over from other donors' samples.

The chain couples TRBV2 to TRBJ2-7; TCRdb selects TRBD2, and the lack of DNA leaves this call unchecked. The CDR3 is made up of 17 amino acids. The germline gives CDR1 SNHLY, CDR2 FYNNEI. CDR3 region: CASSERLAGVYSYEQYF.

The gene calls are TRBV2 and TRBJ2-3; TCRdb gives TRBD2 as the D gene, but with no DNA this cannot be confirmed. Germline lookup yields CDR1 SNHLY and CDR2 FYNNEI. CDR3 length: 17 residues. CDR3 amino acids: CASRASGGELGEDTQYF.

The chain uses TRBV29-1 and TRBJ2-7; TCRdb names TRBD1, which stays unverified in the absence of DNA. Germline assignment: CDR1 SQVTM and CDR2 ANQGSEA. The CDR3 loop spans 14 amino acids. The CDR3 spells CSVEGTGGSYEQYF.

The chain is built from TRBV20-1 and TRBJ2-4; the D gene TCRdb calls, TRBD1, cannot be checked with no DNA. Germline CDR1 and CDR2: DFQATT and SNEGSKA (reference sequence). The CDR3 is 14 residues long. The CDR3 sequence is CSAPARAAPNIQYF.

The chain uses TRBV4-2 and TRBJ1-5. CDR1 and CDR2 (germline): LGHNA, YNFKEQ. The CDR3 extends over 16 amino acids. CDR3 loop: CASSQDWSDGNQPQHF.

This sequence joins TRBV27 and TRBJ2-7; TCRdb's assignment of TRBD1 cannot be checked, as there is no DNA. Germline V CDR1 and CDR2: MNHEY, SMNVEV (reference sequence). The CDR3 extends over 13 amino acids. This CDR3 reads CASSLSGQGKQYF.

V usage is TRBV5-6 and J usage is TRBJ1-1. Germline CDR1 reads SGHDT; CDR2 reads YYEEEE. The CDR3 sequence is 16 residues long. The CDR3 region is CASSLATDGLNTEAFF.

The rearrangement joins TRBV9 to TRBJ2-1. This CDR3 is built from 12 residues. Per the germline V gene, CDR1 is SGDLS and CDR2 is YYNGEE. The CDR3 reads CASSVEGAEQFF.

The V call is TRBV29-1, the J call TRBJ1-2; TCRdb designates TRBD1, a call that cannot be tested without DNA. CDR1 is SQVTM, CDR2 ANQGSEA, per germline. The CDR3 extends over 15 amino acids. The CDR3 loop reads CSVEDRFLQAYGYTF.

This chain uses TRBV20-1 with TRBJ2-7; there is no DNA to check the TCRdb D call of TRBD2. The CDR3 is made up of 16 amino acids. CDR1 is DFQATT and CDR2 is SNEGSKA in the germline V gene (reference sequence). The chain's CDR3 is CSARESRAGVTYEQYF.

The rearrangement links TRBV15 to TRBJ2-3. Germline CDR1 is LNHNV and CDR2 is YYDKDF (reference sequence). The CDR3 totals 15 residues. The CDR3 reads CATSRANYETDTQYF.

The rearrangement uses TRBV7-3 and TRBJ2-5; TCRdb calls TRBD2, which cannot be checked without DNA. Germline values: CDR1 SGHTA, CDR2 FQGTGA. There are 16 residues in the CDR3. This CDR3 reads CASSPTSGGVEETQYF. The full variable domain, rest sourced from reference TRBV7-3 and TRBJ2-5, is GAGVSQTPSNKVTEKGKYVELRCDPISGHTALYWYRQSLGQGPEFLIYFQGTGAADDSGLPNDRFFAVRPEGSVSTLKIQRTERGDSAVYLCASSPTSGGVEETQYFGPGTRLLVL.

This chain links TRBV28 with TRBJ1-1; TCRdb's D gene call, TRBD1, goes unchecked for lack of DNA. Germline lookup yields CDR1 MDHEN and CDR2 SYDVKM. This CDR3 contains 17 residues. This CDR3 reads CASSTKTLGAMNTEAFF.

The CDR3 is CASSLWASEFF. The J gene is TRBJ2-1, the V gene TRBV7-9. Germline V gene sequence: CDR1 SEHNR, CDR2 FQNEAQ (reference sequence). The CDR3 runs to 11 residues.

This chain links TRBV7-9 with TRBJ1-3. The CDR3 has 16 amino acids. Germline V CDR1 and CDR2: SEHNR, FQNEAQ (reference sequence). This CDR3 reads CASSRTWVGGGNTIYF.

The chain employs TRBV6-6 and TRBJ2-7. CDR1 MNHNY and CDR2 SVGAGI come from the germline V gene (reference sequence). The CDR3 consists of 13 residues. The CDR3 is CASSYATVGEQYF.

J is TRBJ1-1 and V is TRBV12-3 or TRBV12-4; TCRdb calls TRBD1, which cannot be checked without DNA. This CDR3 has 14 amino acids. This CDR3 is CASRPTDGRPEAFF.

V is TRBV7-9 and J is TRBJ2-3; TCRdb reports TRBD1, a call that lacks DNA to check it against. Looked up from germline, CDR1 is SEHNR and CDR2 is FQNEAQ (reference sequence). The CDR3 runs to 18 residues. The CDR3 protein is CASTPPQTSPHATDTQYF.

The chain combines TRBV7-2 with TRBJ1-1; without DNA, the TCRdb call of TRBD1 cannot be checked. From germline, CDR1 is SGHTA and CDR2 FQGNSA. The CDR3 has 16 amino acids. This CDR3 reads CASSLERYTGITEAFF.